The rows below give T cell receptor beta chains drawn from one sample of a study of T cell changes during pregnancy in multiple sclerosis. Method: immunoSEQ multiplex PCR; TCRdb's copy keeps in-frame clones and lacks some. This sample yields roughly 59,000 clones, of which under 95% are seen a single time; roughly 1.4% belongs to the top ten. The sample consisted of peripheral blood, taken in the third trimester of pregnancy. The source is a female donor in good health, enrolled as a control in a pregnancy study. Both conserved end residues are part of each CDR3. The D gene is left open where the match is weak. The size field is filled for only some rows; it gives once, few, many or a size class.

d_gene	abundance	j_gene	v_gene	CDR3nt	CDR3aa
TRBD1	.	TRBJ1-2	TRBV7-2	TGTGCCAGCCAGGGGACAGGGCAAACCTATGGCTACACCTTC	CASQGTGQTYGYTF
.	.	TRBJ2-3	TRBV5-1	TGCGCCAGCAGCCCTTCGGCGGGCTGGAGCACAGATACGCAGTATTTT	CASSPSAGWSTDTQYF
.	.	TRBJ2-1	TRBV5-1	TGCGCCAGCAGCTCCGCCGGGAATTCGTTCTTC	CASSSAGNSFF
TRBD2	.	TRBJ2-5	TRBV7-3	TGTGCCAGCAGCCCTGGACTAGCGGGGGGGCGGGAAGAGACCCAGTACTTC	CASSPGLAGGREETQYF
TRBD2	.	TRBJ2-3	TRBV4-3	TGCGCCAGCAGCCAAGAGTGGGTCGGGGGGGGCCGGGGTACGCAGTATTTT	CASSQEWVGGGRGTQYF
TRBD1	medium-sized	TRBJ1-2	TRBV27	TGTGCCAGCAGGGAACAGGGGGTGAGTGACACCTTCTATGGCTACACCTTC	CASREQGVSDTFYGYTF
.	.	TRBJ2-1	TRBV6-1	TGTGCCAGCAGTGAAGGGGCCCCCCTTAGGAAGCAGTTCTTC	CASSEGAPLRKQFF
TRBD1	.	TRBJ1-2	TRBV19	TGTGCCAGTAGTTCTGGACAGGCCTCCTATGGCTACACCTTC	CASSSGQASYGYTF
.	.	TRBJ2-3	TRBV7-9	TGTGCCAGCAACCGCGTCCGTCGGAGCACAGATACGCAGTATTTT	CASNRVRRSTDTQYF
.	.	TRBJ1-4	TRBV5-6	TGTGCCAGCAGCTTGGATGGCGAAAAACTGTTTTTT	CASSLDGEKLFF
.	.	TRBJ2-7	TRBV7-6	TGTGCCAGCAGCCCAAGTCTGACGGGAGAGGGCTACGAGCAGTACTTC	CASSPSLTGEGYEQYF
.	.	TRBJ2-2	TRBV7-9	TGTGCCACCCGTGTGGTGCGTGCGAACACCGGGGAGCTGTTTTTT	CATRVVRANTGELFF
TRBD2	few	TRBJ2-1	TRBV10-3	TGTGCCATCAGTGACAGCGGGGGGGACAATGAGCAGTTCTTC	CAISDSGGDNEQFF
.	.	TRBJ2-7	TRBV6-1	TGTGCCAGCAGTGAAGCAGCTCTCTACGAGCAGTACTTC	CASSEAALYEQYF
.	.	TRBJ1-2	TRBV7-2	TGTGCCAGCACCCCCGACAGGCTGGGTGGCTACACCTTC	CASTPDRLGGYTF
.	.	TRBJ1-4	TRBV7-9	TGTGCCAGCAGCTCCCAGGCAACTAATGAAAAACTGTTTTTT	CASSSQATNEKLFF
TRBD1	.	TRBJ2-5	TRBV2	TGTGCCAGCAGACCGGGACAGGGGACCCAGTACTTC	CASRPGQGTQYF
.	.	TRBJ1-3	TRBV4-1	TGCGCCAGCAGCCAACTTCCCTCTGGAAACACCATATATTTT	CASSQLPSGNTIYF
TRBD1	.	TRBJ2-6	TRBV7-2	TGTGCCAGCAGCTCTCTAACAGGGGGATGGGTCCTGACTTTC	CASSSLTGGWVLTF
.	.	TRBJ2-1	TRBV2	TGTGCCAGCTTCTTGGCAGGTACCAATGAGCAGTTCTTC	CASFLAGTNEQFF
.	few	TRBJ1-1	TRBV28	TGTGCCAGTGCGCAGGACAGAAACACTGAAGCTTTCTTT	CASAQDRNTEAFF
TRBD2	.	TRBJ2-2	TRBV11-2	TGTGCCAGCACCCGGGACTATAGGGAGCTGTTTTTT	CASTRDYRELFF
.	.	TRBJ2-2	TRBV4-3	TGCGCCAGCAGCCAATCCTGGTACATCGAGAACACCGGGGAGCTGTTTTTT	CASSQSWYIENTGELFF
.	.	TRBJ2-3	TRBV20-1	TGCAGTGCGGGGCGCACAGATACGCAGTATTTT	CSAGRTDTQYF
.	.	TRBJ1-2	TRBV4-3	TGCGCCAGCAGCCAGACAGGAAACTCTGGCTACACCTTC	CASSQTGNSGYTF
.	.	TRBJ1-1	TRBV10-1	TGCGCCAGCACCCAAGAGGTCGGAGGCCCTGAAGCTTTCTTT	CASTQEVGGPEAFF
.	.	TRBJ2-1	TRBV21-1	TGTGCCAGCAGCAACATTTCGGACAATGAGCAGTTCTTC	CASSNISDNEQFF
TRBD1	.	TRBJ1-6	TRBV2	TGTGCCAGCAACTCCCCGGACAGGATTAATTCACCCCTCCACTTT	CASNSPDRINSPLHF
.	once	TRBJ1-1	TRBV5-5	TGTGCCAGCAGCTGGGCGACGAACACTGAAGCTTTCTTT	CASSWATNTEAFF
.	.	TRBJ1-5	TRBV28	TGTGCCAGCAGTTTATGGTCAGGGTACCCCTATTCCCAGCCCCAGCATTTT	CASSLWSGYPYSQPQHF
TRBD1	.	TRBJ2-7	TRBV2	TGTGCCAGCAGCTCGACAGGGCGGCAGTACTTC	CASSSTGRQYF
.	.	TRBJ1-5	TRBV7-8	TGTGCCAGCAGTGCACAGGGCGCGGTCAATCAGCCCCAGCATTTT	CASSAQGAVNQPQHF
TRBD1	.	TRBJ2-4	TRBV4-1	TGCGCCAGCAGCCAAGATGTTTGGGACAGGGACATGAAACTAGCCAAAAACATTCAGTACTTC	CASSQDVWDRDMKLAKNIQYF
.	.	TRBJ2-7	TRBV28	TGTGCCAGCACAGGGGAAGGATACGAGCAGTACTTC	CASTGEGYEQYF
TRBD1	.	TRBJ2-7	TRBV28	TGTGCCAGCAGCGTGACAGGGCTACGCGAGCAGTACTTC	CASSVTGLREQYF
.	.	TRBJ2-3	TRBV11-3	TGTGCCAGCAGTTCGGGCACAGATACGCAGTATTTT	CASSSGTDTQYF
TRBD1	.	TRBJ2-1	TRBV11-2	TGTGCCAGCACCTCGACAGGGGGCTTCAATGAGCAGTTCTTC	CASTSTGGFNEQFF
.	.	TRBJ2-3	TRBV12-5	TGTGCTAGTGGTTCTGCACAGGGCCCTTACACAGATACGCAGTATTTT	CASGSAQGPYTDTQYF
TRBD1	.	TRBJ2-3	TRBV4-3	TGCGCCAGCAGCCAAGGGACAGGGGGAGATACGCAGTATTTT	CASSQGTGGDTQYF
.	.	TRBJ2-7	TRBV7-2	TGTGCCAGCAGCTCAGGGGAGTCCTACGAGCAGTACTTC	CASSSGESYEQYF
.	.	TRBJ2-3	TRBV2	TGTGCCAGCAGTGAAATAAATACGCAGTATTTT	CASSEINTQYF
.	.	TRBJ2-2	TRBV30	TGTGCCTGGAGAGGAGGGAACACCGGGGAGCTGTTTTTT	CAWRGGNTGELFF
TRBD1	once	TRBJ2-5	TRBV7-2	TGTGCCAGCAGCCTAGGACAGGGATCGGAGACCCAGTACTTC	CASSLGQGSETQYF
.	.	TRBJ2-7	TRBV2	TGTGCCAGCGGGGCTAGGGGCAACTACGAGCAGTACTTC	CASGARGNYEQYF